The 5 T cell receptor beta chains in this list originate from one sample, sequenced in a study of T cell repertoires in cytomegalovirus infection. MiXCR, applied by TCRdb to the reads, yields one record per CDR3 protein. This sample has a few hundred thousand distinct CDR3 sequences, with 30% to 35% found just once. These TCRs' antigens remain unknown. Source: cultured PBMCs, taken from culture after CMV antigen stimulation. The receptors come from a human donor in good health (CMV status not recorded). Some clones in this sample may be carry-over from other donors' samples.

The V call is TRBV6-6, the J call TRBJ2-1; 12 nucleotides align to TRBD1. CDR1 and CDR2 from the germline V gene are MNHNY and SVGAGI (reference sequence). The CDR3 extends over 19 amino acids. V shed 7 bases, J shed 5 bases, and the junction held 18 bases outside the gene matches. The CDR3 reads CASTQSGTGGFLAHNEQFF. In nucleotides, the CDR3 is TGTGCCAGCACCCAGTCCGGGACAGGGGGCTTTCTGGCCCACAATGAGCAGTTCTTC.

The chain combines TRBV6-2 or TRBV6-3 with TRBJ2-4, with a possible D match to TRBD1 (6 bases). V lost 5 bases, J lost 0 bases, and 8 bases lay in between. Per germline, CDR1 MNHEY and CDR2 SVGEGT. There are 14 residues in the CDR3. The CDR3 sequence is CASSETGAKNIQYF. CDR3 bases: TGTGCCAGCAGTGAGACAGGAGCCAAAAACATTCAGTACTTC.

J is TRBJ2-5 and V is TRBV28; 14 bases match TRBD2. With V trimmed by 4 bases and J by 3 bases, 10 bases remained unmatched. The germline V gene has CDR1 MDHEN and CDR2 SYDVKM. The CDR3 covers 18 residues. CDR3 sequence reads: CASSWGTRLAGGKETQYF. Written as DNA, the CDR3 is TGTGCCAGCAGTTGGGGGACTCGACTAGCGGGAGGGAAAGAGACCCAGTACTTC. Complete variable domain (other parts from reference TRBV28 and TRBJ2-5): DVKVTQSSRYLVKRTGEKVFLECVQDMDHENMFWYRQDPGLGLRLIYFSYDVKMKEKGDIPEGYSVSREKKERFSLILESASTNQTSMYLCASSWGTRLAGGKETQYFGPGTRLLVL.

This chain links TRBV29-1 with TRBJ2-3, with TRBD1 matching 7 bases. The CDR3 covers 15 residues. The germline V gene encodes CDR1 SQVTM and CDR2 ANQGSEA. J was trimmed by 2 bases and V by 5 bases; bases with no gene match: 10. The DNA for the CDR3 is TGCAGCGTTAGGGGCTGGGACAGAGCCACAGATACGCAGTATTTT. It specifies CSVRGWDRATDTQYF.

V is TRBV11-3 and J is TRBJ2-2, with TRBD2 matching over 7 bases. J was trimmed by 6 bases and V by 5 bases; bases with no gene match: 3. CDR1 and CDR2 from the germline V gene are SGHNT and YENEEA. The length of the CDR3 is 13 residues. The chain's CDR3 is CASSATSAGELFF. The CDR3 DNA reads as TGTGCCAGCAGCGCAACTAGCGCCGGGGAGCTGTTTTTT.